This T cell receptor beta chain is from a study of blood T cell repertoires in COVID-19. Study in general: Italy, Spain and the United States were the sources of the convalescent and acute COVID-19 samples. The analysed material was cDNA or gDNA that came from T cells, B-cell-depleted T cells, or PBMCs.

Per the study methods: Nucleated cell counts were estimated from reference gene primer amplification. Data came from immunoSEQ multiplex PCR; TCRdb stores just in-frame clones and leaves some out. Clonal size and the V and J genes are those of that table, whereas D and trimming came from the DNA. The table has about 300,000 clones, around 86% seen once. Germline CDR1 and CDR2: SNHLY and FYNNEI. This CDR3 is 13 amino acids long. Trimming removed 10 bases at V and 11 bases at J, with 23 bases between. The clonotype originates from a man between 65 and 85 years old with acute or convalescent COVID-19. The specimen sequenced was peripheral blood. The rearrangement joins TRBV2 to TRBJ1-1; D not resolved. This CDR3 reads CATQLAAAGGAFF. In nucleotides, the CDR3 is TGTGCCACCCAGCTGGCGGCGGCTGGAGGGGCTTTCTTT.